Presented here are 8 T cell receptor beta chains from one specimen sequenced in a study of T cells in Graves' hyperthyroidism and ophthalmopathy. RNA transcripts yielded amplified TCR beta CDR3 regions. The primer set for the first-round RT-PCR of the TCR CDR3 was HTBI. TCRdb redid the calling of the multiplex PCR reads with MiXCR, one entry per CDR3 protein. The sample shows 300,000 to 350,000 distinct CDR3 sequences, 18% of them seen only once. Sequenced material: blood. These receptors all stem from a woman between 40 and 50 years old with Graves' ophthalmopathy.

This clonotype was counted many times. The chain has TRBV28 and TRBJ2-7; D remains ambiguous. The CDR3 has 12 residues. Looked up from germline, CDR1 is MDHEN and CDR2 is SYDVKM. V was trimmed by 8 bases and J by 3 bases, leaving 11 bases between them. CDR3 sequence: CASSQVGYEQYF. The DNA for the CDR3 is TGTGCCAGCTCCCAAGTGGGCTACGAGCAGTACTTC.

At least ten counts were recorded for this clonotype. Possible read error: a much larger clone is one base away. The chain couples TRBV6-2 or TRBV6-3 to TRBJ2-7; D unresolved. Germline CDR1 and CDR2: MNHEY and SVGEGT. V was shortened by 6 bases and J by 0 bases, with 6 bases between the two germline ends. This CDR3 region has 12 residues. The CDR3 DNA is TGTGCCAGCAGCCACAGCTCCTACGAGCAGTACTTC. Amino acids: CASSHSSYEQYF.

At least ten counts were recorded for this clonotype. The rearrangement uses TRBV7-8 and TRBJ1-1, with TRBD1 matching 10 bases. The CDR3 is 15 amino acids. Germline assignment: CDR1 SGHVS and CDR2 FQNEAQ. V lost 2 bases and J lost 5; bases outside the gene matches: 5. The CDR3 here is CASSLMGQGQTEAFF. CDR3 coding DNA: TGTGCCAGCAGCTTAATGGGACAGGGGCAGACTGAAGCTTTCTTT.

This clonotype was detected many times. CDR3 sequence: CSARDGDRGNTEAFF. The CDR3 region has the DNA TGCAGTGCTAGAGATGGGGACAGGGGGAACACTGAAGCTTTCTTT. The J gene is TRBJ1-1, the V gene TRBV20-1, with 10 nucleotides matching TRBD1. Trimming removed 0 bases from V and 1 base from J; junction bases left unmatched: 2. CDR1 and CDR2 from the germline V gene are DFQATT and SNEGSKA (reference sequence). The CDR3 is made up of 15 amino acids.

This clonotype was seen ten or more times. The CDR3 region is CSAGTGGETQYF. The CDR3 DNA reads TGCAGTGCTGGGACAGGGGGGGAGACCCAGTACTTC. V gene TRBV20-1 combines with J gene TRBJ2-5; 11 nucleotides line up with TRBD1. The germline V gene encodes CDR1 DFQATT and CDR2 SNEGSKA (reference sequence). With V trimmed by 5 bases and J by 5 bases, 1 base remained unmatched. The CDR3 runs to 12 residues.

This clonotype was seen only a few times. The chain uses TRBV11-1 and TRBJ2-1, with D possibly TRBD2 on 6 matching bases. The V and J ends lost 2 bases and 9 bases respectively, with 17 bases between them. CDR1 is SGHAT, CDR2 FQDESV, per germline (reference sequence). This CDR3 spans 15 amino acids. The CDR3 DNA reads as TGTGCCAGCAGCTTATTCGGGGGTATGCCGGGTGAGCAGTTCTTC. It specifies CASSLFGGMPGEQFF.

This clonotype occurred many times. This rearrangement joins TRBV2 to TRBJ2-5; possibly TRBD1 or TRBD2 for D (5 bases each). The germline V gene has CDR1 SNHLY and CDR2 FYNNEI. Deletions cut 2 bases from V and 4 bases from J, with 11 bases between. The CDR3 consists of 14 residues. Here the CDR3 DNA reads TGTGCCAGCAGTGAAAGGGGCCGGGGAGAGACCCAGTACTTC. This encodes CASSERGRGETQYF.

This clonotype came up many times. The rearrangement joins TRBV7-2 to TRBJ2-7; D is unresolved. Per germline, CDR1 SGHTA and CDR2 FQGNSA. Trimming shortened V by 4 bases and J by 0 bases, and 7 bases separated the two germline ends. The CDR3 extends over 13 amino acids. The CDR3 is CASSSQRSYEQYF. The CDR3 DNA is TGTGCCAGCAGCTCCCAGCGCTCCTACGAGCAGTACTTC.